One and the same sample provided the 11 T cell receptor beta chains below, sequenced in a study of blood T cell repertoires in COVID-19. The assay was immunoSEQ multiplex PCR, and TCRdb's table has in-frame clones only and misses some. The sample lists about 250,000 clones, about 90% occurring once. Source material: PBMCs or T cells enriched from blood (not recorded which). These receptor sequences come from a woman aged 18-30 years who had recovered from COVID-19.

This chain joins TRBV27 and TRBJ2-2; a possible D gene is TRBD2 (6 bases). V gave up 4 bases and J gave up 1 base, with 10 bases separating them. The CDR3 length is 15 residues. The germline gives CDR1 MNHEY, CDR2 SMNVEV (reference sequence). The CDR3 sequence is CASSSRERNTGELFF. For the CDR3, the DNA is TGTGCCAGCAGTTCCCGGGAGAGGAACACCGGGGAGCTGTTTTTT.

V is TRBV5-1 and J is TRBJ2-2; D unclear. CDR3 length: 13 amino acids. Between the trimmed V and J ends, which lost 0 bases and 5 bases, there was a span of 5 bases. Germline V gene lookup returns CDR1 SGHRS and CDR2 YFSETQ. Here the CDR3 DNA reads TGCGCCAGCAGCTTGGGCGCAACCGGGGAGCTGTTTTTT. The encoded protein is CASSLGATGELFF.

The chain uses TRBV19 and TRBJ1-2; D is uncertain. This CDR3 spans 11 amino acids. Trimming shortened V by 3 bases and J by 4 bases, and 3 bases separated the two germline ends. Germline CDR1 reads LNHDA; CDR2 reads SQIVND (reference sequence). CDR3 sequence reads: CASSIGYGYTF. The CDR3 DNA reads TGTGCCAGTAGTATCGGCTATGGCTACACCTTC.

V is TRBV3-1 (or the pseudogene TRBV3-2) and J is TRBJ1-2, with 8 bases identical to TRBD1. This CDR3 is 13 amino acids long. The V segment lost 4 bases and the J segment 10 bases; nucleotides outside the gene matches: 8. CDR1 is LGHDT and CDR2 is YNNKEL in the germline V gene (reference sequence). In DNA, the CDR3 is TGTGCCAGCAGCCGAGGGGGGACAGGACTCTACACCTTC. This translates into CASSRGGTGLYTF.

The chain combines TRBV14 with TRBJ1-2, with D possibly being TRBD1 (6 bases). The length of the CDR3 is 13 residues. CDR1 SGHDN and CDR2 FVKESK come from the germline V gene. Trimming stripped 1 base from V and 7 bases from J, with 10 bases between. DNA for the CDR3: TGTGCCAGCAGCCAAGGGGACATCCTTGGCTACACCTTC. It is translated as CASSQGDILGYTF.

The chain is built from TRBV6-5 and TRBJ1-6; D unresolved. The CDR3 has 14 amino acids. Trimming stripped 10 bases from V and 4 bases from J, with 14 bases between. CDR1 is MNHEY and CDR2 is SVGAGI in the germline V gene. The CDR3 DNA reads TGTGCCACAACCCCAGGCCCTTATAATTCACCCCTCCACTTT. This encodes CATTPGPYNSPLHF.

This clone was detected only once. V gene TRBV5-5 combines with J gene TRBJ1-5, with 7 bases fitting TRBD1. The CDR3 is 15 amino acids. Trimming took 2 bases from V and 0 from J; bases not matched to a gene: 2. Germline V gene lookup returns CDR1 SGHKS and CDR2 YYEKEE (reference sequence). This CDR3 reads CASSLTGDSNQPQHF. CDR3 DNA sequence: TGTGCCAGCAGCTTAACAGGGGATAGCAATCAGCCCCAGCATTTT.

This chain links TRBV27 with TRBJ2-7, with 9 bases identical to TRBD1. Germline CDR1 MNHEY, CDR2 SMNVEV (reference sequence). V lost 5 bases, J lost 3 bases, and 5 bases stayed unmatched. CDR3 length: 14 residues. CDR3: CASSPDRGYYEQYF. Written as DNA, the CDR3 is TGTGCCAGCAGTCCGGACAGGGGATACTACGAGCAGTACTTC.

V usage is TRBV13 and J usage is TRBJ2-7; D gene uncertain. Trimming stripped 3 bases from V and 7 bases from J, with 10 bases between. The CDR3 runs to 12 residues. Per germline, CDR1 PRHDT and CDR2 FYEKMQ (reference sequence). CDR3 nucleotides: TGTGCCAGCAGCTTCCCCACTGGTGAGCAGTACTTC. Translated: CASSFPTGEQYF.

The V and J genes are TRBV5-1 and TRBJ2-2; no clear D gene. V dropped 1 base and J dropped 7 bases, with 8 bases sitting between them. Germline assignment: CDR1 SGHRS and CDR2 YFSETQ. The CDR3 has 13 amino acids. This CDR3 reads CASSLLSGGELFF. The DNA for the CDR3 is TGCGCCAGCAGCTTGTTGTCAGGCGGGGAGCTGTTTTTT.

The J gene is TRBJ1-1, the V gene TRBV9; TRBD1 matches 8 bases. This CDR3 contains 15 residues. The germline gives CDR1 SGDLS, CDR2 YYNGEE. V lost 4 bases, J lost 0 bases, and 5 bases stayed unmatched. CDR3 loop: CASSPRDRLNTEAFF. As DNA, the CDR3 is TGTGCCAGCAGCCCCCGGGACAGGCTGAACACTGAAGCTTTCTTT. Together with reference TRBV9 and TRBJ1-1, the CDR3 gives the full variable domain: DSGVTQTPKHLITATGQRVTLRCSPRSGDLSVYWYQQSLDQGLQFLIQYYNGEERAKGNILERFSAQQFPDLHSELNLSSLELGDSALYFCASSPRDRLNTEAFFGQGTRLTVV.